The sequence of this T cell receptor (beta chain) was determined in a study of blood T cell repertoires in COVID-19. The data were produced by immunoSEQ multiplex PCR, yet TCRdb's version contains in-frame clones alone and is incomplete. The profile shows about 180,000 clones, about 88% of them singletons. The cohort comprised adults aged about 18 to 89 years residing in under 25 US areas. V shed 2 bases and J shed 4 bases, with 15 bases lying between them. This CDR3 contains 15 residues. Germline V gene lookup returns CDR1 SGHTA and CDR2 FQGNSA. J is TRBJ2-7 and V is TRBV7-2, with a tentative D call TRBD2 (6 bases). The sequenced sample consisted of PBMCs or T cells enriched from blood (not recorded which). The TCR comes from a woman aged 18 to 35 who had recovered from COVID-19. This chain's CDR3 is CASSLRAEGQYEQYF. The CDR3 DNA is TGTGCCAGCAGCTTACGGGCGGAGGGGCAATACGAGCAGTACTTC.